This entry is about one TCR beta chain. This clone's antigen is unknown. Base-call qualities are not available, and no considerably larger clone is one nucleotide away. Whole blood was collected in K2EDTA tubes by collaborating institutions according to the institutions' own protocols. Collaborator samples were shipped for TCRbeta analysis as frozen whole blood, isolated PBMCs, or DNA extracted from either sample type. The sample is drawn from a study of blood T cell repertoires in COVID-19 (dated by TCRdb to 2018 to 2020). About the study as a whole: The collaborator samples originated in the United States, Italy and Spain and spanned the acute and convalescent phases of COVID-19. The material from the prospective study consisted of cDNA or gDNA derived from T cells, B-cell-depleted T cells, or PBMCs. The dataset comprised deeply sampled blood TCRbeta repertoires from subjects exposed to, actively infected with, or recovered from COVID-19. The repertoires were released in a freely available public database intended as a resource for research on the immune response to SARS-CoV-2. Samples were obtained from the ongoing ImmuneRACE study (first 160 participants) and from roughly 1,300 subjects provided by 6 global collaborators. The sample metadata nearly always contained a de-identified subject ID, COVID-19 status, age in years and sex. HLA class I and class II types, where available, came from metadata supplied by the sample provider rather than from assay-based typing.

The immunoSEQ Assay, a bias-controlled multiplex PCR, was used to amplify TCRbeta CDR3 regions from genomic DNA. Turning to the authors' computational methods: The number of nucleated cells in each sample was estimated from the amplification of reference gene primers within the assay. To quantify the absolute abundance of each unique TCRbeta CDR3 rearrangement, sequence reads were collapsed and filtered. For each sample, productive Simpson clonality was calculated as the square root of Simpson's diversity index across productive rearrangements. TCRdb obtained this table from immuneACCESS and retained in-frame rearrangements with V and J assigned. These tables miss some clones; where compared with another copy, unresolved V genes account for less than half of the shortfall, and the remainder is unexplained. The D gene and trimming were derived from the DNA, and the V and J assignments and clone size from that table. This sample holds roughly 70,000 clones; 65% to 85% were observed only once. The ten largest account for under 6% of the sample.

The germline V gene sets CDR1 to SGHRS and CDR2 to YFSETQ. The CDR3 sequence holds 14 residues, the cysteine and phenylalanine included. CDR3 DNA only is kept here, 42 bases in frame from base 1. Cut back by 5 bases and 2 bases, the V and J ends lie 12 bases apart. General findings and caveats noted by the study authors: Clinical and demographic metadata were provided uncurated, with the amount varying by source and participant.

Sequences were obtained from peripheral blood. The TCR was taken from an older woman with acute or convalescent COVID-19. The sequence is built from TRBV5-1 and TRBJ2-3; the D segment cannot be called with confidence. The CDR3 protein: CASSQRLFTDTQYF. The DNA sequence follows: TGCGCCAGCAGTCAACGACTGTTCACAGATACGCAGTATTTT.